These 5 T cell receptor beta chains were all obtained from the same sample, sequenced in a study of cytomegalovirus exposure and HLA in healthy donors. PCR used 60 Vbeta primers and 13 Jbeta primers. Sequencing was performed with immunoSEQ multiplex PCR; in TCRdb, only in-frame clones are kept and a portion is missing. The repertoire holds fewer than 250,000 clones, with 75% to 85% as singletons. The sample was PBMCs. The receptor set was obtained from a woman aged 25 to 39 in good health and CMV-seropositive.

This clone was seen just once. The chain recombines TRBV27 with TRBJ2-7, with a tentative D call TRBD2 (6 bases). Germline V gene data show CDR1 as MNHEY and CDR2 as SMNVEV (reference sequence). Trimming removed 2 bases from V and 4 bases from J, with 15 bases in between. This CDR3 comprises 15 residues. The CDR3 reads CASSLSSGAFYEQYF. CDR3 in DNA: TGTGCCAGCAGTTTAAGTAGCGGAGCCTTTTACGAGCAGTACTTC.

The chain combines TRBV10-3 with TRBJ2-2, with 8 bases identical to TRBD1. CDR3 length: 16 residues. Trimming took 6 bases from V and 0 from J; bases not matched to a gene: 6. CDR1 ENHRY and CDR2 SYGVKD come from the germline V gene. The CDR3 DNA follows: TGTGCCATCAGGGCCCGGGACAGGTCGAACACCGGGGAGCTGTTTTTT. Amino acid sequence: CAIRARDRSNTGELFF.

This clone was detected only once. The chain uses TRBV25-1 and TRBJ1-3, with D perhaps TRBD1 (5 bases). From germline, CDR1 is MGHDK and CDR2 SYGVNS. V gave up 5 bases and J gave up 4 bases, with 9 bases separating them. This CDR3 comprises 13 residues. The CDR3 coding sequence is TGTGCCAGCAGTCTGGGGCGAGGAAACACCATATATTTT. Translating it yields CASSLGRGNTIYF.

This clone has only one observation. The V call is TRBV10-3, the J call TRBJ2-5; D call uncertain. The CDR3 totals 13 residues. Germline V gives CDR1 ENHRY, CDR2 SYGVKD. Trimming removed 3 bases from V and 4 bases from J, with 9 bases in between. CDR3 protein: CAISDRLLETQYF. In DNA form, the CDR3 reads TGTGCCATCAGTGACAGGTTGTTAGAGACCCAGTACTTC.

This CDR3 is CAWSRSIADEQYF. CDR3 sequence (DNA): TGTGCCTGGAGTCGGAGCATCGCTGACGAGCAGTACTTC. V and J are TRBV30 and TRBJ2-7; D is ambiguous. Per the germline V gene, CDR1 is GTSNPN and CDR2 is SVGIG (reference sequence). This CDR3 comprises 13 residues. The V end was cut by 2 bases, the J end by 5 bases, with 13 bases between.